The T cell receptor (beta chain) under discussion was sequenced for a study of OX40 agonist ivuxolimab in advanced cancers. About the research overall: The study treated patients with ivuxolimab, an agonistic anti-OX40 (CD134) antibody. The dose-escalation cohort had hepatocellular carcinoma, melanoma, renal cell or head and neck cancer.

Study-wide results and limits: Expanded clones tended on average to be more numerous among CD8+ T cells than CD4+.

Assay: immunoSEQ multiplex PCR; the TCRdb copy retains only in-frame clones and omits some. The sample consists of some 76,000 clones, roughly 93% of them appearing once. The timepoints at which blood was sampled were baseline, cycle 4 day 1, and cycle 7 day 1. Regarding this clone: What it binds is unknown.

The ends were cut back, 3 bases at V and 8 bases at J, with 14 bases in the middle. The V gene's germline CDR1 is LNHDA and CDR2 SQIVND (reference sequence). This CDR3 comprises 15 residues. This specimen was CD4+ or CD8+ T cells sorted from blood, taken in a trial of the OX40 agonist ivuxolimab. This clonotype was obtained from an adult with an advanced solid tumor such as melanoma, head and neck, liver or kidney cancer. This chain joins TRBV19 and TRBJ1-6; D gene uncertain. CDR3 in amino acids: CASSIFGDGDSPLHF. In nucleotides, the CDR3 is TGTGCCAGTAGTATTTTTGGAGACGGAGATTCACCCCTCCACTTT.